The 5 T cell receptor beta chains given below trace back to one sample, sequenced in a study of T cells in Graves' hyperthyroidism and ophthalmopathy. It was RNA transcripts that yielded the amplified TCR beta CDR3 regions. The primer set for the first-round RT-PCR of the TCR CDR3 was HTBI. TCRdb reprocessed the multiplex PCR reads via MiXCR and lists one record per CDR3 protein. Of roughly 500,000 distinct CDR3 sequences listed, approximately 15% were seen once; the top ten hold less than 6%. The sequenced sample was blood. These receptors came from a woman aged 25 to 39 with Graves' hyperthyroidism that later progressed to Graves' ophthalmopathy.

This clonotype was observed a handful of times. The rearrangement joins TRBV6-1 to TRBJ1-5; maybe TRBD1 (5 bases). This CDR3 spans 13 amino acids. The V gene's germline CDR1 is MNHNS and CDR2 SASEGT. V lost 8 bases to trimming and J lost 7 bases, with 15 bases between them. The CDR3 DNA is TGTGCCAGCGGGGAGAGGTGGGGCCAGCCCCAGCATTTT. This gives the protein CASGERWGQPQHF.

This clonotype has just a few counts. The V and J genes are TRBV7-9 and TRBJ2-1, with TRBD1 as a possible D gene (6 bases). Looked up from germline, CDR1 is SEHNR and CDR2 is FQNEAQ (reference sequence). The CDR3 is 18 residues long. Trimming cost V 1 base and J 3 bases, with 19 bases left between them. This CDR3 reads CASSLGVGSGHLYNEQFF. As DNA, the CDR3 is TGTGCCAGCAGCTTAGGGGTGGGCTCGGGACACCTCTACAATGAGCAGTTCTTC.

The V and J genes are TRBV5-1 and TRBJ2-1; 10 nucleotides line up with TRBD2. The CDR3 sequence is 17 residues long. Germline V gene data show CDR1 as SGHRS and CDR2 as YFSETQ. V lost 0 bases to trimming and J lost 2 bases; unmatched junction nucleotides: 5. CDR3 residues: CASSLDSGRPPYNEQFF. In DNA, the CDR3 is TGCGCCAGCAGCTTGGATAGCGGGAGGCCCCCCTACAATGAGCAGTTCTTC.

In this sample, this clonotype turned up many times. The chain uses TRBV2 and TRBJ2-5; 9 bases line up with TRBD2. J lost 14 bases, V lost 3 bases, and 10 bases had no gene match. CDR1 SNHLY and CDR2 FYNNEI come from the germline V gene. This CDR3 has 13 amino acids. The CDR3 nucleotides read TGTGCCAGCAGTGACCGTTTAGCGGGAGAAGGCTACTTC. Translated, it gives CASSDRLAGEGYF.

This CDR3 reads CAIRLGTTYEQYF. The CDR3, as DNA: TGTGCCATCAGGTTGGGGACGACCTACGAGCAGTACTTC. The rearrangement uses TRBV10-3 and TRBJ2-7; D is possibly TRBD1 or TRBD2 (5 bases each). The CDR3 covers 13 residues. V dropped 6 bases and J dropped 2 bases, with 11 bases sitting between them. Germline V lookup: CDR1 ENHRY, CDR2 SYGVKD.